This TCR beta chain originates from a study of radiotherapy plus CTLA-4 blockade in lung cancer. Study-wide background: Patients showed objective responses in 15% to 20% of cases, and disease control was achieved by roughly 30%. Notes on the study in general: According to reports, early shifts in blood T cell clones, alongside interferon-beta, forecast response most accurately. Following radiotherapy plus ipilimumab, tumor-derived TCR clones expanded in the blood.

From germline, CDR1 is SEHNR and CDR2 FQNEAQ (reference sequence). The V gene lost 1 base and the J gene lost 0 bases, with 9 bases spanning the gap. The CDR3 totals 15 residues. Those with chemo-refractory metastatic non-small-cell lung cancer were treated with focal radiation combined with CTLA-4 blockade using ipilimumab. A note on this clone: Its antigen is unidentified.

Repertoires were generated with immunoSEQ multiplex PCR, while TCRdb's copy carries only in-frame clones and drops some. Of approximately 60,000 clones in the sample, 77% are singletons; the top ten hold about 4.4%. This clonotype was sampled from a human donor with non-small cell lung cancer who had a complete response to radiotherapy plus ipilimumab. Sequencing was performed on peripheral blood, taken from a patient treated with radiotherapy plus ipilimumab. The chain combines TRBV7-9 with TRBJ1-1; no reliable D call. The CDR3 region has the DNA TGTGCCAGCAGCTTAGTCCCCAGTCTGAACACTGAAGCTTTCTTT. This gives the protein CASSLVPSLNTEAFF.